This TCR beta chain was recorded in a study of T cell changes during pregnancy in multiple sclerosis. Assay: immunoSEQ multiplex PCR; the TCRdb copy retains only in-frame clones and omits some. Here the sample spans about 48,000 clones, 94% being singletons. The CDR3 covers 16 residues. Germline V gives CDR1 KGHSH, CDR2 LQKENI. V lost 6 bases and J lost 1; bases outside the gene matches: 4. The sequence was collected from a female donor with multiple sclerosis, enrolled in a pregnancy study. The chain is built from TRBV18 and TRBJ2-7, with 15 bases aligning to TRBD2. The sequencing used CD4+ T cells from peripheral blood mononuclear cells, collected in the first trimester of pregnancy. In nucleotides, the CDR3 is TGTGCCAGCTCCCGGGGACTAGCGGGGGGTTCCTACGAGCAGTACTTC. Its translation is CASSRGLAGGSYEQYF.